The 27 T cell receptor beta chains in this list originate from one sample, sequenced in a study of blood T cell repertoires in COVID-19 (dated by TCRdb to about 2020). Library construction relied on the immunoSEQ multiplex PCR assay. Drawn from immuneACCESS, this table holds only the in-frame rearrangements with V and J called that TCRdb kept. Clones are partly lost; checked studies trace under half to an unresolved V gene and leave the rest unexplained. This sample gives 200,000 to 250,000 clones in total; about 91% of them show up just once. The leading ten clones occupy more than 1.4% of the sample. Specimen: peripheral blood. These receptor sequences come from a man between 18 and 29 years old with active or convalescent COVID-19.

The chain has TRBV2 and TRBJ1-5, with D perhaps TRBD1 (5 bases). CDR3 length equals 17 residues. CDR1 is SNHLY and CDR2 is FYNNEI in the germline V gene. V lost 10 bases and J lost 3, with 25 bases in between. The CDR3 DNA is TGTGCCACCAAGAACGGGAGCGGGGGAAGAGACAATCAGCCCCAGCATTTT. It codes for CATKNGSGGRDNQPQHF.

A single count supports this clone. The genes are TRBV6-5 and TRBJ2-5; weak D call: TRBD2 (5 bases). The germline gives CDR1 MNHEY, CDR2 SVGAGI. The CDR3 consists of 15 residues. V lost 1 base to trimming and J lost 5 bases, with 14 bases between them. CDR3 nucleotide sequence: TGTGCCAGCAGTTACTTATTACAAACGGGGGAGACCCAGTACTTC. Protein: CASSYLLQTGETQYF.

The CDR3, as DNA: TGTGCCAGCAGCTTAAGCCTGGCTAGCCGGCAAGGAGAGACCCAGTACTTC. The encoded protein is CASSLSLASRQGETQYF. The genes are TRBV5-6 and TRBJ2-5; D is possibly TRBD2 (5 bases). Per the germline V gene, CDR1 is SGHDT and CDR2 is YYEEEE. This CDR3 contains 17 residues. Deletions cut 2 bases from V and 4 bases from J, with 21 bases between. The full variable domain, rest sourced from reference TRBV5-6 and TRBJ2-5, is DAGVTQSPTHLIKTRGQQVTLRCSPKSGHDTVSWYQQALGQGPQFIFQYYEEEERQRGNFPDRFSGHQFPNYSSELNVNALLLGDSALYLCASSLSLASRQGETQYFGPGTRLLVL.

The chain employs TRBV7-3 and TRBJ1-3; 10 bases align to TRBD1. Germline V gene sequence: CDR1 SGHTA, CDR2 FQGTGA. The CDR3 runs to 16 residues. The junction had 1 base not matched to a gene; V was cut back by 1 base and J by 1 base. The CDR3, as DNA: TGTGCCAGCAGCTTAAGGGGACAGGGGTCTGGAAACACCATATATTTT. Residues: CASSLRGQGSGNTIYF. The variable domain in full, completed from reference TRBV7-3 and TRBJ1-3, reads GAGVSQTPSNKVTEKGKYVELRCDPISGHTALYWYRQSLGQGPEFLIYFQGTGAADDSGLPNDRFFAVRPEGSVSTLKIQRTERGDSAVYLCASSLRGQGSGNTIYFGEGSWLTVV.

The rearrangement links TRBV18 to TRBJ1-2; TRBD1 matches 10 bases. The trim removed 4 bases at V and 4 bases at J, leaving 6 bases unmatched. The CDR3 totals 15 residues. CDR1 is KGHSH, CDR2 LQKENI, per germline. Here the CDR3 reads CASSRDRGKGYGYTF. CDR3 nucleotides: TGTGCCAGCTCACGGGACAGGGGTAAAGGCTATGGCTACACCTTC.

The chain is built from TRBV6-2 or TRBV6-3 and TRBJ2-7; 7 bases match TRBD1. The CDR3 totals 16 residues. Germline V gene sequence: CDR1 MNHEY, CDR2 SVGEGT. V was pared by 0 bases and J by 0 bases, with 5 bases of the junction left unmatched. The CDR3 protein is CASSYSRAGGSYEQYF. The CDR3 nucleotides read TGTGCCAGCAGTTACTCGAGGGCAGGGGGCTCCTACGAGCAGTACTTC.

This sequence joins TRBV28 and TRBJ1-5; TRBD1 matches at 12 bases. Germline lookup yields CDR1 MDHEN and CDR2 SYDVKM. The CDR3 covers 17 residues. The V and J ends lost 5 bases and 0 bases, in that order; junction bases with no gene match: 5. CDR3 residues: CASSLGTGGFSNQPQHF. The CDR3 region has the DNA TGTGCCAGCAGTCTTGGGACAGGGGGCTTTAGCAATCAGCCCCAGCATTTT.

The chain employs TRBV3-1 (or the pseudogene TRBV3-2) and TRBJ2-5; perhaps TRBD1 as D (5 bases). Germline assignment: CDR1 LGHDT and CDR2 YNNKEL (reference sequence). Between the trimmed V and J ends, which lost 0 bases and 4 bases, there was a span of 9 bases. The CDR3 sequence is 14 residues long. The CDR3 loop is CASSQDQGIETQYF. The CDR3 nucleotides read TGTGCCAGCAGCCAAGATCAGGGTATAGAGACCCAGTACTTC.

The CDR3 nucleotides are TGTGCCAGCAGCCCTTCGGGAGCGGGAGATACGCAGTATTTT. Translation gives CASSPSGAGDTQYF. The J gene is TRBJ2-3, the V gene TRBV7-9; D may be TRBD2 (6 bases). Trimming took 5 bases from V and 5 from J, leaving 14 bases between them. From germline, CDR1 is SEHNR and CDR2 FQNEAQ (reference sequence). The CDR3 has 14 residues.

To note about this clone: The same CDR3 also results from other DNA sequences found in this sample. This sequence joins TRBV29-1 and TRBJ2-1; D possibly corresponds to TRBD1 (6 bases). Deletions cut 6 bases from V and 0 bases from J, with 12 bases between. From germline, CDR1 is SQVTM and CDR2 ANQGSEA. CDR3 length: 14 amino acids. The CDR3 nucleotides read TGCAGCGTCCCGACAGGTAGCTCCTACAATGAGCAGTTCTTC. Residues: CSVPTGSSYNEQFF.

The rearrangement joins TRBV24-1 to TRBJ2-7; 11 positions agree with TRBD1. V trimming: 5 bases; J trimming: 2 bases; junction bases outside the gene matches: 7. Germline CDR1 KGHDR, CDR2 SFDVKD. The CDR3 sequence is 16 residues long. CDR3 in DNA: TGTGCCACCAGTGTCCTAGGGACAGGGGGGACCTACGAGCAGTACTTC. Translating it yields CATSVLGTGGTYEQYF.

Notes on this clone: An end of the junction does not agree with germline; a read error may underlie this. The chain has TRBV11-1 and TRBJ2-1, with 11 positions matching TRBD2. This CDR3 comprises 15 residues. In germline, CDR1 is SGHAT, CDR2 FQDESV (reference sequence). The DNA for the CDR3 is TGTGCCAGCAGGTTAGCGGGAGGGATTTACAATGAGCAGTTCTTC. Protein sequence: CASRLAGGIYNEQFF.

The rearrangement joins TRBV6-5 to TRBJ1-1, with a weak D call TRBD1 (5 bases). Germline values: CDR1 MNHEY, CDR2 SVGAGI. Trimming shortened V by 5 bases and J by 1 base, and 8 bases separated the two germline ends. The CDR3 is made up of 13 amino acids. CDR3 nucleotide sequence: TGTGCCAGCAGTCCTAGGGGGAACACTGAAGCTTTCTTT. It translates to CASSPRGNTEAFF.

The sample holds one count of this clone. The CDR3 coding sequence is TGTGCCAGCAGCCACTGGACGGGACAGGAGGACACCGGGGAGCTGTTTTTT. This gives the protein CASSHWTGQEDTGELFF. The chain combines TRBV3-1 (or the pseudogene TRBV3-2) with TRBJ2-2; the match to TRBD1 covers 8 bases. The germline gives CDR1 LGHDT, CDR2 YNNKEL (reference sequence). V trimming: 3 bases; J trimming: 3 bases; junction bases outside the gene matches: 9. This CDR3 has 17 residues.

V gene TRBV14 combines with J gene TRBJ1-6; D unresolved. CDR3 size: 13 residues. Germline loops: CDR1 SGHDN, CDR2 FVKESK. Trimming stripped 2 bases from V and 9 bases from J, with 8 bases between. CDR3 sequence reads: CASSQTGGSPLHF. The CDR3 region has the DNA TGTGCCAGCAGCCAAACGGGTGGTTCACCCCTCCACTTT.

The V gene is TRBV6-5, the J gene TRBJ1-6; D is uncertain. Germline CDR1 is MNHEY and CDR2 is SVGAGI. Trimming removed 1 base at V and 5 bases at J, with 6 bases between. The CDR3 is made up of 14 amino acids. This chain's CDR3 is CASSYFGNNSPLHF. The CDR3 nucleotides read TGTGCCAGCAGTTACTTCGGTAATAATTCACCCCTCCACTTT.

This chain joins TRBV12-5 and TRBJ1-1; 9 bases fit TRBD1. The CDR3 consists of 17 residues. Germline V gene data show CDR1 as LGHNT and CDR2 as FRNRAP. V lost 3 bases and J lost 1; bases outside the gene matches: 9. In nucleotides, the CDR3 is TGTGCTAGTGGTTTTGGAAACAGGGGGCCTACGAACACTGAAGCTTTCTTT. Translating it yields CASGFGNRGPTNTEAFF.

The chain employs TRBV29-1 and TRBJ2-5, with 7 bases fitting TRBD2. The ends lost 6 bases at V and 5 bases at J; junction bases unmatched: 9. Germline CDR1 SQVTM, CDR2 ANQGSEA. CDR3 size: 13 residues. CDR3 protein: CSVAPLGGETQYF. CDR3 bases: TGCAGCGTCGCACCCTTGGGAGGGGAGACCCAGTACTTC.

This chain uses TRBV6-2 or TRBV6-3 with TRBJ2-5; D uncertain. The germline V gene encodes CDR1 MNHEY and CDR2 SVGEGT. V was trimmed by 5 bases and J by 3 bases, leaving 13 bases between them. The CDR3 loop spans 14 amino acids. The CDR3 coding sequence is TGTGCCAGCAGTCGCGACCTAGTTGAAGAGACCCAGTACTTC. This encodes CASSRDLVEETQYF.

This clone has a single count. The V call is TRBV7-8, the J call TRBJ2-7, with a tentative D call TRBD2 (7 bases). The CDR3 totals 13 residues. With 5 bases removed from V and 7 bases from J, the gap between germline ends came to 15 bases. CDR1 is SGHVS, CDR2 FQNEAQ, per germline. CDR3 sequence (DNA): TGTGCCAGCAGCGTCCCGGGGGGCGGGGAGCAGTACTTC. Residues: CASSVPGGGEQYF.

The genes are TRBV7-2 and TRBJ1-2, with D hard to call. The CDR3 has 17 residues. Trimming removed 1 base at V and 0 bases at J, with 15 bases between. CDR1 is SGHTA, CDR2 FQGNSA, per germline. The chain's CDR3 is CASSLVGQIPSNYGYTF. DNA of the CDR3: TGTGCCAGCAGCTTAGTGGGCCAGATCCCCTCTAACTATGGCTACACCTTC. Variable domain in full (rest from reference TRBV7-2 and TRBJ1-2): GAGVSQSPSNKVTEKGKDVELRCDPISGHTALYWYRQSLGQGLEFLIYFQGNSAPDKSGLPSDRFSAERTGGSVSTLTIQRTQQEDSAVYLCASSLVGQIPSNYGYTFGSGTRLTVV.

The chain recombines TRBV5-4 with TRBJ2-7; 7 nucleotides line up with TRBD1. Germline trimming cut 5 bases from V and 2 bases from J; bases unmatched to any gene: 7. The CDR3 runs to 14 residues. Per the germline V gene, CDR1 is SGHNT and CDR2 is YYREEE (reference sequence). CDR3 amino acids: CASRPGTVPYEQYF. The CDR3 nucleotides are TGTGCCAGCAGACCCGGGACAGTTCCCTACGAGCAGTACTTC. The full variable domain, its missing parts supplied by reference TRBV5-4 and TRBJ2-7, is ETGVTQSPTHLIKTRGQQVTLRCSSQSGHNTVSWYQQALGQGPQFIFQYYREEENGRGNFPPRFSGLQFPNYSSELNVNALELDDSALYLCASRPGTVPYEQYFGPGTRLTVT.

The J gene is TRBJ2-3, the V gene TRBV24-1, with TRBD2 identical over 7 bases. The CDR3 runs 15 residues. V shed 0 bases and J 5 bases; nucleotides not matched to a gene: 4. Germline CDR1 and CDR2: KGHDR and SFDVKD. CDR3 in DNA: TGTGCCACCAGTGATTTGGGTTCGGGGGGAGATACGCAGTATTTT. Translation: CATSDLGSGGDTQYF.

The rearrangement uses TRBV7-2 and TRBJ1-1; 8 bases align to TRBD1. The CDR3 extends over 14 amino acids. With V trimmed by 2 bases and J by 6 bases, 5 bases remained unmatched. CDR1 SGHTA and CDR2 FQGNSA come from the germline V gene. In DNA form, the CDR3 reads TGTGCCAGCAGCTTACCCCACAGGGGGGCTGAAGCTTTCTTT. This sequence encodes CASSLPHRGAEAFF. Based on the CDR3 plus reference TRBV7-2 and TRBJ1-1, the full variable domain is GAGVSQSPSNKVTEKGKDVELRCDPISGHTALYWYRQSLGQGLEFLIYFQGNSAPDKSGLPSDRFSAERTGGSVSTLTIQRTQQEDSAVYLCASSLPHRGAEAFFGQGTRLTVV.

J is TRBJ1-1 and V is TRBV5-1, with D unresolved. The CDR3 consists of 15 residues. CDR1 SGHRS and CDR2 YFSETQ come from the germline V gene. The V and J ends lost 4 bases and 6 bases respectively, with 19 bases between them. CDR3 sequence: CASSVTIRGNPEAFF. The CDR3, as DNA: TGCGCCAGCAGCGTGACAATACGGGGTAACCCTGAAGCTTTCTTT.

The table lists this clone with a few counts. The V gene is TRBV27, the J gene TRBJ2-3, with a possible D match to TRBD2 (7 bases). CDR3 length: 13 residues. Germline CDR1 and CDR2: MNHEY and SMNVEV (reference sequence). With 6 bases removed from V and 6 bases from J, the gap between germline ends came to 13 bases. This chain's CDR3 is CASRSGGGDTQYF. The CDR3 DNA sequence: TGTGCCAGCAGGTCGGGGGGCGGGGATACGCAGTATTTT.

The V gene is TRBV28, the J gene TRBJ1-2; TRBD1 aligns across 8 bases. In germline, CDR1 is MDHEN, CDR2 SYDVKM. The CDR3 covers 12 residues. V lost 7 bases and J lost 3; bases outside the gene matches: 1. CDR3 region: CASKQGDYGYTF. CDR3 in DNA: TGTGCCAGCAAACAGGGGGACTATGGCTACACCTTC.